Given below is one T cell receptor (beta chain) in context. This sample is part of a study of early T cells in non-severe SARS-CoV-2 infection. TCRdb reprocessed the 5' RACE reads with MiXCR, giving one entry per CDR3 protein. This table has 60,000 to 75,000 distinct CDR3 sequences, roughly an eighth appearing once. Trimming removed 1 base from V and 2 bases from J; junction bases left unmatched: 6. The CDR3 covers 16 residues. Per the germline V gene, CDR1 is SGHDT and CDR2 is YYEEEE. Sequencing was carried out using whole blood. The V gene is TRBV5-6, the J gene TRBJ2-5, with 9 nucleotides matching TRBD1. This sequence originates from an adult who was a healthcare worker with PCR-confirmed SARS-CoV-2 infection or an uninfected control (not recorded which). CDR3 sequence: CASSLTGGGWQETQYF. In DNA, the CDR3 is TGTGCCAGCAGCTTGACAGGGGGCGGATGGCAAGAGACCCAGTACTTC.